Sequencing of this T cell receptor beta chain was carried out in a study of T cell responses to AZD1222 COVID-19 vaccine. The method was immunoSEQ multiplex PCR; TCRdb's version includes in-frame clones alone and lacks a portion of them. The data show 65,000 to 90,000 clones, approximately 92% seen once. The ends lost 7 bases at V and 1 base at J; junction bases unmatched: 4. CDR3 length equals 14 residues. Study-wide findings and caveats: Spike-specific TCR breadth and depth were elevated following two AZD1222 doses. Targeting of unmutated variant regions was reportedly seen in nearly half of spike-specific TCRs.

Remarks on this clone: Its antigen is unknown.

This clonotype originated in an adult who received the AZD1222 COVID-19 vaccine. The V call is TRBV23-1, the J call TRBJ1-1; 9 positions match TRBD1. TRBV23-1 is an ORF, with its function uncertain. The sample consisted of peripheral blood, taken 28 days after the second AZD1222 dose. In DNA, the CDR3 is TGCGCCAGCACCCACAGGGGGCGGAACACTGAAGCTTTCTTT. Translated, it gives CASTHRGRNTEAFF.